This T cell receptor beta chain is drawn from a study of T cell clones after liver transplantation. Study details: Blood was drawn pre-transplant, before withdrawal, and after full or failed withdrawal.

Assay: immunoSEQ multiplex PCR; the TCRdb copy retains only in-frame clones and omits some. The repertoire has approximately 55,000 clones, about two thirds of them found once; the top ten carry approximately 16%. J was trimmed by 7 bases and V by 8 bases; bases with no gene match: 3. In germline, CDR1 is LNHDA, CDR2 SQIVND (reference sequence). There are 12 residues in the CDR3. Unstimulated PBMCs were sorted into CD3+CD4+ and CD3+CD8+ populations. Specimen: CD4+ T cells from blood, collected before liver transplant. The origin of this receptor is a human donor who received a liver transplant. The rearrangement uses TRBV19 and TRBJ1-5; 9 nucleotides match TRBD1. CDR3 protein: CASRQGDQPQHF. The CDR3 region has the DNA TGTGCCAGTCGACAGGGGGACCAGCCCCAGCATTTT. Using reference TRBV19 and TRBJ1-5 for the parts outside the CDR3, the full variable domain is DGGITQSPKYLFRKEGQNVTLSCEQNLNHDAMYWYRQDPGQGLRLIYYSQIVNDFQKGDIAEGYSVSREKKESFPLTVTSAQKNPTAFYLCASRQGDQPQHFGDGTRLSIL.